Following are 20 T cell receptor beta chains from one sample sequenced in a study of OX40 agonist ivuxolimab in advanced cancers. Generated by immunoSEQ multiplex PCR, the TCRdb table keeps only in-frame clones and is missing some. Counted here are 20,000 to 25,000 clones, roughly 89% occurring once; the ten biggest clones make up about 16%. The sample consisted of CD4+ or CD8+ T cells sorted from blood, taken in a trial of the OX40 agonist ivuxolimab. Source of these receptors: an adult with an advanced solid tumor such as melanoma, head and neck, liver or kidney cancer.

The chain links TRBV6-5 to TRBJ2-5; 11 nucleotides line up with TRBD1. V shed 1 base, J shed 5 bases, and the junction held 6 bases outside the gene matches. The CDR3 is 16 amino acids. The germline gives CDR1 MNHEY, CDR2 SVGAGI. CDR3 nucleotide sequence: TGTGCCAGCAGTTACTTGCGGACAGGGGGCGGGGAGACCCAGTACTTC. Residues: CASSYLRTGGGETQYF.

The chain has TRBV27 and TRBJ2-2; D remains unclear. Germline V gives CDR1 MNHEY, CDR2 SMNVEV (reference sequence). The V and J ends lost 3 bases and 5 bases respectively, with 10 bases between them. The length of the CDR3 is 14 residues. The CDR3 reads CASSLGKKTGELFF. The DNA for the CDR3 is TGTGCCAGCAGTTTGGGGAAAAAGACCGGGGAGCTGTTTTTT.

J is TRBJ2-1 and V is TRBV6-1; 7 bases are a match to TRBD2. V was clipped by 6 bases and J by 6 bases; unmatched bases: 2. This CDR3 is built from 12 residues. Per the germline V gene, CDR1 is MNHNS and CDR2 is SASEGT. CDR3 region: CASRRTSNEQFF. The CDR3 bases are TGTGCCAGCAGGCGGACTAGCAATGAGCAGTTCTTC.

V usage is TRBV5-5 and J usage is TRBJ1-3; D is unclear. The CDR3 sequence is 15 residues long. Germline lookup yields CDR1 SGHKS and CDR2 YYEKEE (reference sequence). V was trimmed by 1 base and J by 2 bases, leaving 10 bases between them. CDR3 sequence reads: CASSLKGIPGNTIYF. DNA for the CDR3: TGTGCCAGCAGCTTGAAAGGGATTCCTGGAAACACCATATATTTT.

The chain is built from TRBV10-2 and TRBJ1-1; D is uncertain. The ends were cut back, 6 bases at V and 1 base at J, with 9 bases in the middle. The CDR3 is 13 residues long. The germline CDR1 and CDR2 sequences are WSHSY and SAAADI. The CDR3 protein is CASRDSGNTEAFF. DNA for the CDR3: TGCGCCAGCAGGGACTCAGGGAACACTGAAGCTTTCTTT.

CDR3: CAISEERSNQPQHF. CDR3 bases: TGTGCCATCAGCGAAGAGAGGTCCAATCAGCCCCAGCATTTT. The chain has TRBV10-3 and TRBJ1-5; the D is unclear. Trimming left V 6 bases short and J 3 bases short, with 12 bases between. Germline values: CDR1 ENHRY, CDR2 SYGVKD. This CDR3 has 14 amino acids.

The CDR3 loop is CASGTPAYEQYF. CDR3 in DNA: TGTGCCAGCGGGACACCCGCCTACGAGCAGTACTTC. The rearrangement joins TRBV6-5 to TRBJ2-7, with TRBD1 as a possible D gene (6 bases). V dropped 8 bases and J dropped 2 bases, with 10 bases sitting between them. Germline-derived CDR1 and CDR2 are MNHEY and SVGAGI. This CDR3 region has 12 residues.

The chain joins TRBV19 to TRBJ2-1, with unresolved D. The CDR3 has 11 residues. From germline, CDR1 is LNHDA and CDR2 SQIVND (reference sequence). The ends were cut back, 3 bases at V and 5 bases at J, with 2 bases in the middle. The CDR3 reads CASSINNEQFF. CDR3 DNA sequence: TGTGCCAGTAGTATTAACAATGAGCAGTTCTTC.

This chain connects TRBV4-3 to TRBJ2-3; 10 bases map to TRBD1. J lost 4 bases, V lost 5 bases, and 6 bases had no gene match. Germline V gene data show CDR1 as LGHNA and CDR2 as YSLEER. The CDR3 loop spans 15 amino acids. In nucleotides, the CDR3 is TGCGCCAGCAGCACCCGGGACAGGGGTGCAGATACGCAGTATTTT. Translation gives CASSTRDRGADTQYF.

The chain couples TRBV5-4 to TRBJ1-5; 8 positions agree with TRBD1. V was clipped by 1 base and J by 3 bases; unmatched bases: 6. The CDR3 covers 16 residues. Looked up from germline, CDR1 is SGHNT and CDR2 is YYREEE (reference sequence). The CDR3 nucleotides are TGTGCCAGCAGCTTGAGGGCAGGGGGCGTCAATCAGCCCCAGCATTTT. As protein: CASSLRAGGVNQPQHF.

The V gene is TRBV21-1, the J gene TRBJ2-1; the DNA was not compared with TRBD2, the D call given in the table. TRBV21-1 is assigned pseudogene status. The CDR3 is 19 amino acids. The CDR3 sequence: CASNDRGGGRALSYNEQFF. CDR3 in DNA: TGTGCCAGCAACGACCGGGGCGGCGGGAGGGCATTGTCCTACAATGAGCAGTTCTTC.

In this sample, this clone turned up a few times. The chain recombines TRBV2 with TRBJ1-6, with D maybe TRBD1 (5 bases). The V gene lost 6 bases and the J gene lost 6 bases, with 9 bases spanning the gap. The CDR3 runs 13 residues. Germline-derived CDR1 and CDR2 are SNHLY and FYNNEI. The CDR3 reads CASRGTGNSPLHF. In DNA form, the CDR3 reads TGTGCCAGCAGGGGGACGGGTAATTCACCCCTCCACTTT.

CDR3 sequence reads: CASNKDRVPNQPQHF. The CDR3 DNA sequence: TGTGCCAGCAATAAAGACAGGGTCCCCAATCAGCCCCAGCATTTT. J is TRBJ1-5 and V is TRBV2; 7 nucleotides line up with TRBD1. The CDR3 length is 15 residues. Germline V gene sequence: CDR1 SNHLY, CDR2 FYNNEI. V shed 7 bases and J 3 bases; nucleotides not matched to a gene: 9.

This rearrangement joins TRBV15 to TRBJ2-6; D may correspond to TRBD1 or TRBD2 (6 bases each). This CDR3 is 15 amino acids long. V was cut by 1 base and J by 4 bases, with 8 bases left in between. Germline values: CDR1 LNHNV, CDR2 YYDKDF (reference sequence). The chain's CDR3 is CATSRGGAGANVLTF. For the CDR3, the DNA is TGTGCCACCAGCAGAGGGGGGGCAGGGGCCAACGTCCTGACTTTC.

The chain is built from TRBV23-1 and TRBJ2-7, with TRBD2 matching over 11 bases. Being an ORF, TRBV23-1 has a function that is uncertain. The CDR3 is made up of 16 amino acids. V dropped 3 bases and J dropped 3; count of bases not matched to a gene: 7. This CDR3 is CASSHQLAGGLYEQYF. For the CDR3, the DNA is TGCGCCAGCAGTCACCAGCTAGCGGGAGGACTCTACGAGCAGTACTTC.

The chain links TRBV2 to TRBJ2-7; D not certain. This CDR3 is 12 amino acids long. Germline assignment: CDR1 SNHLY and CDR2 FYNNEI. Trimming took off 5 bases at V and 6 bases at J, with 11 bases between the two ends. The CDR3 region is CASSYTPGEQYF. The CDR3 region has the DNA TGTGCCAGCAGTTACACCCCTGGCGAGCAGTACTTC. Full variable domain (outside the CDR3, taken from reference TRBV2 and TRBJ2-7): EPEVTQTPSHQVTQMGQEVILRCVPISNHLYFYWYRQILGQKVEFLVSFYNNEISEKSEIFDDQFSVERPDGSNFTLKIRSTKLEDSAMYFCASSYTPGEQYFGPGTRLTVT.

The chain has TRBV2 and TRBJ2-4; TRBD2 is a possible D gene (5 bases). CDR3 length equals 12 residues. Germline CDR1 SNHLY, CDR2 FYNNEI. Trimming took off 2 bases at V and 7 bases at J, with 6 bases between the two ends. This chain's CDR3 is CASSESGNIQYF. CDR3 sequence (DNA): TGTGCCAGCAGTGAATCGGGGAACATTCAGTACTTC.

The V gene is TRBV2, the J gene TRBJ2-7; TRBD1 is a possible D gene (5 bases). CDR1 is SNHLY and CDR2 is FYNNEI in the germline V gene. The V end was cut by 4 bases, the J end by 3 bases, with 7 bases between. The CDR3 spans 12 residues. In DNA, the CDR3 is TGTGCCAGCAGTGTGGGGCGCTACGAGCAGTACTTC. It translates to CASSVGRYEQYF.

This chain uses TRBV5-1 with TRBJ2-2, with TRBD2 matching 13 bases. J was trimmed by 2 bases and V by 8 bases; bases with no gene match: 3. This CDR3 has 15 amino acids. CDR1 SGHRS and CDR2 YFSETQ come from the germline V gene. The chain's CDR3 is CASRLAGGNTGELFF. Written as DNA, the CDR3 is TGCGCCAGTCGACTAGCGGGGGGAAACACCGGGGAGCTGTTTTTT. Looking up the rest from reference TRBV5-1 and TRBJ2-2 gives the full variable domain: KAGVTQTPRYLIKTRGQQVTLSCSPISGHRSVSWYQQTPGQGLQFLFEYFSETQRNKGNFPGRFSGRQFSNSRSEMNVSTLELGDSALYLCASRLAGGNTGELFFGEGSRLTVL.

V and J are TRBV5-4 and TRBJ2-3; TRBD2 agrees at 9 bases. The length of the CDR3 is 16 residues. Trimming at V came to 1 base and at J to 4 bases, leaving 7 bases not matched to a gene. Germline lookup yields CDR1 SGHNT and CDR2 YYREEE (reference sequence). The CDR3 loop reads CASSLTGLAGSDTQYF. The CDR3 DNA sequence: TGTGCCAGCAGCTTGACGGGGCTAGCGGGGTCAGATACGCAGTATTTT.